Described below is a single TCR beta chain sequence and its context. The antigen is unknown. The TCR beta libraries were generated through quantitative 5'-RACE incorporating molecular barcodes. In TCRdb, the 5' RACE reads were re-called with MiXCR into one record per CDR3 protein. The table lists tens of thousands of distinct CDR3 sequences, about 8.1% of them singletons. The data stem from a study of CD8 T cells in ankylosing spondylitis. In germline, CDR1 is PRHDT, CDR2 FYEKMQ (reference sequence). V lost 3 bases and J lost 3, with 11 bases in between. This CDR3 is built from 14 residues. Findings and limits, study-wide: Seemingly distinctive of ankylosing spondylitis blood was a TCR beta motif formed by eight highly homologous variants. Reportedly, disease-linked clones are significantly enriched in ankylosing spondylitis patients' matched synovial fluid. Before this, some motif variants had been reported in reactive arthritis synovial fluid and blood. Researchers report that disease-linked clones proved CD8+ and relatively rare in peripheral blood.

Sequencing was done on a sample of blood, either unsorted or a sorted T cell fraction (not recorded which). The source is a male donor with ankylosing spondylitis. This chain uses TRBV13 with TRBJ2-5, with D perhaps matching TRBD1 or TRBD2 (5 bases each). The CDR3 bases are TGTGCCAGCAGCTTTGGGGGACGGGAAGAGACCCAGTACTTC. This codes for CASSFGGREETQYF.